This TCR beta chain was sequenced for a study of shared clonotypes between healthy human individuals. At the level of the study: Per donor, three plates held CD4 naive cells, three held CD4 memory, two held CD8 naive and one held CD8 memory.

Germline V gene lookup returns CDR1 SEHNR and CDR2 FQNEAQ (reference sequence). This CDR3 comprises 15 residues. Losses at the gene ends were 5 bases for V and 6 bases for J; bases not matched to a gene: 8. Assay execution proceeded at the deep level. Clones were sequenced by immunoSEQ multiplex PCR, and TCRdb holds only the in-frame ones, with some missing. Of hundreds of thousands of clones in the sample, about 74% were seen once. This chain joins TRBV7-9 and TRBJ1-2; 11 nucleotides line up with TRBD1. Sequences were obtained from memory CD4+ T cells sorted from blood. The subset is: CD45RA-negative fraction. This receptor was taken from a woman in her 30s in good health. CDR3: CASSPVGQGVNGYTF. The DNA for the CDR3 is TGTGCCAGCAGCCCCGTGGGACAGGGGGTAAATGGCTACACCTTC.